This section outlines one TCR beta chain sequence together with its context. This entry belongs to a study of blood T cell repertoires in COVID-19. Study as a whole: Samples of COVID-19 (acute and convalescent) were obtained from the United States, Italy and Spain.

In the original processing: Quantification of nucleated cells was approximated via reference gene primer amplification. Clones were sequenced by immunoSEQ multiplex PCR, and TCRdb holds only the in-frame ones, with some missing. V, J and clone size were drawn from that table, and D and trimming were deduced from the DNA. Altogether about 210,000 clones are present, around 82% being singletons, with the ten largest covering more than 10%. The CDR3 covers 14 residues. The ends were cut back, 1 base at V and 1 base at J, with 5 bases in the middle. Per the germline V gene, CDR1 is SGHRS and CDR2 is YFSETQ.

The sample consisted of peripheral blood. The rearrangement joins TRBV5-1 to TRBJ2-2; D gene uncertain. The TCR sequence derives from a woman in her forties with acute or convalescent COVID-19. The CDR3 protein is CASSLIQNTGELFF. The CDR3 DNA reads TGCGCCAGCAGCTTGATTCAGAACACCGGGGAGCTGTTTTTT.